A selection of T cell receptor beta chains follows, all from one sample in a study of OX40 agonist ivuxolimab in advanced cancers. Produced via immunoSEQ multiplex PCR; TCRdb's table is partial and in-frame only. The table has about 41,000 clones, around four fifths seen once. This specimen was CD4+ or CD8+ T cells sorted from blood, taken in a trial of the OX40 agonist ivuxolimab. The receptors originated from an adult with an advanced solid tumor such as melanoma, head and neck, liver or kidney cancer. CDR3s include the opening cysteine and the closing phenylalanine or tryptophan. The order of the fields is clone size, D gene, J gene, V gene, CDR3 protein, CDR3 DNA. D genes are given only for firm matches. Clone size is stated in some rows and not others, as once, few, many or a class when expanded.

clone size: .
D gene: .
J gene: TRBJ2-1
V gene: TRBV28
CDR3 protein: CASSRLGGRYYNEQFF
CDR3 DNA: TGTGCCAGCAGTCGCCTGGGGGGCCGATATTACAATGAGCAGTTCTTC

clone size: few
D gene: .
J gene: TRBJ1-2
V gene: TRBV4-2
CDR3 protein: CASSAGRAPYGYTF
CDR3 DNA: TGTGCCAGCAGCGCGGGCCGGGCCCCCTATGGCTACACCTTC

clone size: .
D gene: TRBD1
J gene: TRBJ2-2
V gene: TRBV10-3
CDR3 protein: CAISGDRAGELFF
CDR3 DNA: TGTGCCATCAGTGGGGACAGGGCCGGGGAGCTGTTTTTT

clone size: .
D gene: .
J gene: TRBJ2-7
V gene: TRBV19
CDR3 protein: CASSMGTSYEQYF
CDR3 DNA: TGTGCCAGTAGTATGGGAACCAGCTACGAGCAGTACTTC

clone size: .
D gene: .
J gene: TRBJ2-3
V gene: TRBV27
CDR3 protein: CASSLRGAGTDTQYF
CDR3 DNA: TGTGCCAGCAGTTTACGAGGCGCCGGCACAGATACGCAGTATTTT

clone size: .
D gene: .
J gene: TRBJ2-6
V gene: TRBV30
CDR3 protein: CACSQSGANVLTF
CDR3 DNA: TGTGCCTGTTCACAGAGTGGGGCCAACGTCCTGACTTTC

clone size: .
D gene: .
J gene: TRBJ1-2
V gene: TRBV29-1
CDR3 protein: CSVVRLPYGYTF
CDR3 DNA: TGCAGCGTTGTCAGGCTCCCATATGGCTACACCTTC

clone size: once
D gene: TRBD1
J gene: TRBJ2-5
V gene: TRBV30
CDR3 protein: CAWQGVETQYF
CDR3 DNA: TGTGCCTGGCAGGGGGTTGAGACCCAGTACTTC

clone size: .
D gene: TRBD1
J gene: TRBJ2-3
V gene: TRBV7-7
CDR3 protein: CASSLGQGTDTQYF
CDR3 DNA: TGTGCTAGCAGCCTCGGACAGGGGACAGATACGCAGTATTTT

clone size: medium-sized
D gene: TRBD2
J gene: TRBJ2-3
V gene: TRBV11-3
CDR3 protein: CASSLRLAGGDTQYF
CDR3 DNA: TGTGCCAGCAGCTTGAGACTAGCGGGAGGAGATACGCAGTATTTT

clone size: .
D gene: .
J gene: TRBJ2-1
V gene: TRBV7-9
CDR3 protein: CASSLGLGGVQFF
CDR3 DNA: TGTGCCAGCAGCTTAGGCCTAGGAGGTGTGCAGTTCTTC

clone size: .
D gene: .
J gene: TRBJ1-1
V gene: TRBV28
CDR3 protein: CASSNRLRPNGEAFF
CDR3 DNA: TGTGCCAGCAGCAACCGTTTGAGGCCAAACGGTGAAGCTTTCTTT

clone size: .
D gene: .
J gene: TRBJ1-2
V gene: TRBV5-1
CDR3 protein: CASSWGELGNGYTF
CDR3 DNA: TGCGCCAGCAGCTGGGGCGAATTAGGGAATGGCTACACCTTC

clone size: .
D gene: .
J gene: TRBJ1-2
V gene: TRBV2
CDR3 protein: CASNGYTF
CDR3 DNA: TGTGCCAGTAACGGCTACACCTTC

clone size: .
D gene: .
J gene: TRBJ2-2
V gene: TRBV2
CDR3 protein: CASKGTGELFF
CDR3 DNA: TGTGCCAGCAAGGGGACCGGGGAGCTGTTTTTT

clone size: .
D gene: .
J gene: TRBJ1-1
V gene: TRBV11-2
CDR3 protein: CASSLDGSMNTEAFF
CDR3 DNA: TGTGCCAGCAGCTTAGATGGTTCGATGAACACTGAAGCTTTCTTT

clone size: once
D gene: .
J gene: TRBJ1-1
V gene: TRBV11-3
CDR3 protein: CASSLGAGMNTEAFF
CDR3 DNA: TGTGCCAGCAGCCTTGGAGCCGGGATGAACACTGAAGCTTTCTTT

clone size: .
D gene: TRBD1
J gene: TRBJ1-4
V gene: TRBV7-9
CDR3 protein: CASRPDREHNEKLFF
CDR3 DNA: TGTGCCAGCAGGCCCGACAGGGAGCATAATGAAAAACTGTTTTTT

clone size: once
D gene: .
J gene: TRBJ1-1
V gene: TRBV5-6
CDR3 protein: CASSLLLLNTEAFF
CDR3 DNA: TGTGCCAGCAGCTTGCTTTTACTGAACACTGAAGCTTTCTTT

clone size: .
D gene: TRBD1
J gene: TRBJ1-2
V gene: TRBV28
CDR3 protein: CASIQQGAQGYTF
CDR3 DNA: TGTGCCAGCATCCAACAGGGGGCTCAGGGCTACACCTTC

clone size: .
D gene: TRBD1
J gene: TRBJ2-2
V gene: TRBV28
CDR3 protein: CASFRQGMTGELFF
CDR3 DNA: TGTGCCAGCTTCCGACAGGGTATGACCGGGGAGCTGTTTTTT

clone size: .
D gene: .
J gene: TRBJ2-7
V gene: TRBV7-2
CDR3 protein: CASSLVAGLSYEQYF
CDR3 DNA: TGTGCCAGCAGCTTAGTCGCTGGGCTAAGCTACGAGCAGTACTTC

clone size: .
D gene: .
J gene: TRBJ1-3
V gene: TRBV5-6
CDR3 protein: CASSLVTVSGNTIYF
CDR3 DNA: TGTGCCAGCAGCTTGGTGACAGTCTCTGGAAACACCATATATTTT

clone size: .
D gene: TRBD2
J gene: TRBJ2-5
V gene: TRBV14
CDR3 protein: CASSQVGLAVPRGETQYF
CDR3 DNA: TGTGCCAGCAGCCAAGTCGGACTAGCGGTTCCCCGGGGAGAGACCCAGTACTTC

clone size: few
D gene: .
J gene: TRBJ2-5
V gene: TRBV19
CDR3 protein: CASSPDWRGETQYF
CDR3 DNA: TGTGCCAGTAGTCCGGACTGGAGGGGAGAGACCCAGTACTTC

clone size: .
D gene: TRBD1
J gene: TRBJ2-1
V gene: TRBV7-9
CDR3 protein: CASRHWTGGNNEQFF
CDR3 DNA: TGTGCCAGCAGGCATTGGACAGGGGGCAACAATGAGCAGTTCTTC

clone size: .
D gene: TRBD2
J gene: TRBJ2-3
V gene: TRBV28
CDR3 protein: CASSSRLAGADTQYF
CDR3 DNA: TGTGCCAGCAGTTCGCGACTAGCGGGAGCAGATACGCAGTATTTT

clone size: .
D gene: .
J gene: TRBJ2-7
V gene: TRBV27
CDR3 protein: CASRAGRGEQYF
CDR3 DNA: TGTGCCAGCCGGGCGGGTAGGGGGGAGCAGTACTTC

clone size: .
D gene: TRBD1
J gene: TRBJ2-5
V gene: TRBV28
CDR3 protein: CASSSRGPRDRGRLETQYF
CDR3 DNA: TGTGCCAGCAGTTCAAGGGGGCCCCGGGACAGGGGGCGTCTGGAGACCCAGTACTTC

clone size: .
D gene: .
J gene: TRBJ1-3
V gene: TRBV18
CDR3 protein: CASSPVGQTGNTIYF
CDR3 DNA: TGTGCCAGCTCACCAGTAGGGCAGACTGGAAACACCATATATTTT

clone size: .
D gene: .
J gene: TRBJ1-1
V gene: TRBV30
CDR3 protein: CAWSPRSGTEAFF
CDR3 DNA: TGTGCCTGGAGTCCCAGGTCGGGTACTGAAGCTTTCTTT

clone size: .
D gene: .
J gene: TRBJ1-5
V gene: TRBV4-1
CDR3 protein: CASSSRTIEEPQHF
CDR3 DNA: TGCGCCAGCAGCTCTCGGACGATCGAGGAGCCCCAGCATTTT

clone size: .
D gene: .
J gene: TRBJ2-7
V gene: TRBV10-3
CDR3 protein: CAISEKPQGYEQYF
CDR3 DNA: TGTGCCATCAGTGAGAAGCCCCAGGGTTACGAGCAGTACTTC

clone size: .
D gene: .
J gene: TRBJ2-5
V gene: TRBV18
CDR3 protein: CASSPSLRADQETQYF
CDR3 DNA: TGTGCCAGCTCACCAAGTTTAAGGGCAGACCAAGAGACCCAGTACTTC

clone size: .
D gene: .
J gene: TRBJ2-3
V gene: TRBV5-4
CDR3 protein: CASSLRALPDTQYF
CDR3 DNA: TGTGCCAGCAGCTTGAGAGCTCTTCCGGATACGCAGTATTTT

clone size: few
D gene: .
J gene: TRBJ1-3
V gene: TRBV11-3
CDR3 protein: CASSPTEINSGNTIYF
CDR3 DNA: TGTGCCAGCAGCCCTACAGAGATAAACTCTGGAAACACCATATATTTT

clone size: .
D gene: .
J gene: TRBJ1-2
V gene: TRBV28
CDR3 protein: CASSPFNYGYTF
CDR3 DNA: TGTGCCAGCAGTCCGTTCAACTATGGCTACACCTTC

clone size: .
D gene: .
J gene: TRBJ1-3
V gene: TRBV19
CDR3 protein: CASSIVTPGVSGNTIYF
CDR3 DNA: TGTGCCAGTAGTATAGTGACCCCAGGCGTCTCTGGAAACACCATATATTTT

clone size: .
D gene: .
J gene: TRBJ1-2
V gene: TRBV19
CDR3 protein: CASRMSGYRKDGYTF
CDR3 DNA: TGTGCCAGTAGAATGTCGGGGTATCGAAAGGATGGCTACACCTTC

clone size: .
D gene: TRBD2
J gene: TRBJ2-3
V gene: TRBV18
CDR3 protein: CASSSLWGAGVTDTQYF
CDR3 DNA: TGTGCCAGCTCATCCCTTTGGGGAGCGGGAGTAACAGATACGCAGTATTTT

clone size: .
D gene: .
J gene: TRBJ2-1
V gene: TRBV4-3
CDR3 protein: CASSQGWGKGYNEQFF
CDR3 DNA: TGCGCCAGCAGCCAAGGGTGGGGGAAGGGCTACAATGAGCAGTTCTTC